The T cell receptor beta chain described here comes from a study of spatial heterogeneity in lung cancer. Overall study context: Sequence detection consistently recorded a greater number of beta-chain than alpha-chain sequences.

Time point of the sample: sample taken at primary tumor resection. The study sequenced unsorted whole RNA from tumor, nontumor lung or frozen PBMC. TCRdb used MiXCR to reprocess the 5' RACE reads, holding one entry per CDR3 protein. The top ten clones hold about 10% of a sample with about 23,000 distinct CDR3 sequences, less than 5% of them seen once. There are a few counts of this clonotype. Its antigen is not identified. CDR1 MDHEN and CDR2 SYDVKM come from the germline V gene. The CDR3 sequence is 17 residues long. V dropped 3 bases and J dropped 0 bases, with 18 bases sitting between them. Regarding the study as a whole: Tracking of tumor mutation counts was seen in expanded intratumoral alpha and beta TCR counts.

The sequencing used lung tumor tissue, collected at surgery. The origin of this receptor is a male donor with early-stage non-small cell lung cancer. The rearrangement uses TRBV28 and TRBJ2-7; D may match TRBD1 or TRBD2 (5 bases each). CDR3: CASSLGRHGTLSYEQYF. In DNA form, the CDR3 reads TGTGCCAGCAGTTTGGGGAGACATGGGACCCTCTCCTACGAGCAGTACTTC.